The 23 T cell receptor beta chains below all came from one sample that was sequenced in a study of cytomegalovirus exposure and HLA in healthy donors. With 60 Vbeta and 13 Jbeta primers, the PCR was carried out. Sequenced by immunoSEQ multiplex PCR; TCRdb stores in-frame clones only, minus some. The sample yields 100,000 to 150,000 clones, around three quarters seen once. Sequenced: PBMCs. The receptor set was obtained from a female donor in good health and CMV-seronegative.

The CDR3 sequence: CAISDNNARGGEQFF. In nucleotides, the CDR3 is TGTGCCATCAGTGACAATAACGCCCGGGGGGGTGAGCAGTTCTTC. The gene calls are TRBV10-3 and TRBJ2-1; 8 bases are a match to TRBD2. This CDR3 spans 15 amino acids. Germline assignment: CDR1 ENHRY and CDR2 SYGVKD. J was trimmed by 9 bases and V by 3 bases; bases with no gene match: 10.

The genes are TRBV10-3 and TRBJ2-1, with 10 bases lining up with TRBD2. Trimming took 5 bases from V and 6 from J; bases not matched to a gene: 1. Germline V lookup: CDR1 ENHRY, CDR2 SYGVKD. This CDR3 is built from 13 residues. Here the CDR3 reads CAISSGGANEQFF. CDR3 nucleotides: TGTGCCATCAGTAGCGGGGGGGCCAATGAGCAGTTCTTC.

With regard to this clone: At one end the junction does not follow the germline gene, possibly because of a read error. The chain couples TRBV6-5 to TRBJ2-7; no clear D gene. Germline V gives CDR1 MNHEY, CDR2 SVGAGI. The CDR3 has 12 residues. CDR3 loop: CTSSSGAYEQYF. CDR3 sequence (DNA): TGTACCAGCAGTTCCGGAGCCTACGAGCAGTACTTC.

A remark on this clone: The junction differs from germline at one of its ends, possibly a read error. The CDR3 sequence is CASSSNSGANGLTF. In DNA form, the CDR3 reads TGTGCCAGTAGTAGTAACTCTGGGGCCAACGGCCTGACTTTC. The V and J genes are TRBV19 and TRBJ2-6; possible D gene TRBD1, 5 bases. This CDR3 comprises 14 residues. The germline gives CDR1 LNHDA, CDR2 SQIVND (reference sequence). The full variable domain, with the rest looked up from reference TRBV19 and TRBJ2-6, is DGGITQSPKYLFRKEGQNVTLSCEQNLNHDAMYWYRQDPGQGLRLIYYSQIVNDFQKGDIAEGYSVSREKKESFPLTVTSAQKNPTAFYLCASSSNSGANGLTFGAGSRLTVL.

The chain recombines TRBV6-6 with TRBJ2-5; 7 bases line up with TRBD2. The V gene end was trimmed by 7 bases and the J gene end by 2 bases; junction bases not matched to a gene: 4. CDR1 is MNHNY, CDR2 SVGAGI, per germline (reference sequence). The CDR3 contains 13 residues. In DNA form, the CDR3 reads TGTGCCAGCAAGGAGGGAGGGCAAGAGACCCAGTACTTC. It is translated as CASKEGGQETQYF.

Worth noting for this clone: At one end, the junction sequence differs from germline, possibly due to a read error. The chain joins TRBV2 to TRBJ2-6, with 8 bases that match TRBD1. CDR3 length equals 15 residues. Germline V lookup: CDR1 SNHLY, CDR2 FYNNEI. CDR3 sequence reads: CASSPGGSGANGLTF. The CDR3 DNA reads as TGTGCCAGCAGCCCAGGGGGCTCTGGGGCCAACGGCCTGACTTTC.

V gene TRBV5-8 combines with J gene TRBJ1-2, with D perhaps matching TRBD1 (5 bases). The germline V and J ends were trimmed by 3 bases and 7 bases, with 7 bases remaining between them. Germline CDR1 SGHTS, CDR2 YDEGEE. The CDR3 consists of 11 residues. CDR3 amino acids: CASSSTVGYTF. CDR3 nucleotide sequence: TGTGCCAGCAGCTCGACAGTTGGCTACACCTTC. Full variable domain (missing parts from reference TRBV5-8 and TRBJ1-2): EAGVTQSPTHLIKTRGQQATLRCSPISGHTSVYWYQQALGLGLQFLLWYDEGEERNRGNFPPRFSGRQFPNYSSELNVNALELEDSALYLCASSSTVGYTFGSGTRLTVV.

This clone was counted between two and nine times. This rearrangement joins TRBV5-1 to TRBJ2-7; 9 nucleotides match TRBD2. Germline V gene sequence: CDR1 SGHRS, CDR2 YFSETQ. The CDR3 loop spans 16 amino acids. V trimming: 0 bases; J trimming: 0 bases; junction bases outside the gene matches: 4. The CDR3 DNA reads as TGCGCCAGCAGCTTGGAAATTAGCGGGAGCTCCTACGAGCAGTACTTC. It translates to CASSLEISGSSYEQYF.

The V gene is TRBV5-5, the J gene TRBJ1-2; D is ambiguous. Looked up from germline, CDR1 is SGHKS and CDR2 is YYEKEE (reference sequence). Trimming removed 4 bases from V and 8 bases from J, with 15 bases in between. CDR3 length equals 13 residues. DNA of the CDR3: TGTGCCAGCAGCCTTGACCCCATGGGCGGCTACACCTTC. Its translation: CASSLDPMGGYTF.

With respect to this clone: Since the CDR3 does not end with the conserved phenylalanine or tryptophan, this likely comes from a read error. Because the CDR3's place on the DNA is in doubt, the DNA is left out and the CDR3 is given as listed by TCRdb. The chain's CDR3 is CASSEDLGGPALS. The chain couples TRBV6-1 to TRBJ1-6. The CDR3 has 13 amino acids, counting both end residues. The germline gives CDR1 MNHNS, CDR2 SASEGT.

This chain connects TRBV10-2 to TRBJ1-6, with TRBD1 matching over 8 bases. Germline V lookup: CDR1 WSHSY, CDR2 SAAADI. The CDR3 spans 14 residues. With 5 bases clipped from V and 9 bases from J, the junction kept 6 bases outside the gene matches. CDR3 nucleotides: TGCGCCAGCAGTCGAGCAGGGGGCAGTTCACCCCTCCACTTT. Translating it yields CASSRAGGSSPLHF.

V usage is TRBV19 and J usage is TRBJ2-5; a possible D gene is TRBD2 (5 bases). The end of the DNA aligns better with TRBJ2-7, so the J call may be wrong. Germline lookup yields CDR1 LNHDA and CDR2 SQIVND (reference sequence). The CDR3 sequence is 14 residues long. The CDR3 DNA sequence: TGTGCCACCACTCCCTTTGGAGGCTCCTACGAGCAGTACTTC. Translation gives CATTPFGGSYEQYF.

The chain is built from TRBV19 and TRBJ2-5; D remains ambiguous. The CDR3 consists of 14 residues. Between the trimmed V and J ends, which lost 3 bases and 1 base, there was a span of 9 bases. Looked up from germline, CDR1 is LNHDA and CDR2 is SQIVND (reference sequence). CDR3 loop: CASSISNRQETQYF. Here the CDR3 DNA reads TGTGCCAGTAGTATCTCTAACCGCCAAGAGACCCAGTACTTC.

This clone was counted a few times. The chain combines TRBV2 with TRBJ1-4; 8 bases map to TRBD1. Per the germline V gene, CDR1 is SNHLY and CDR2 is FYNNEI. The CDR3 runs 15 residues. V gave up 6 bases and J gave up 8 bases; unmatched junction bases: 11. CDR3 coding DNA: TGTGCCAGCAGGGGAGACAGGGGACAGTCGGAAAAACTGTTTTTT. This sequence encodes CASRGDRGQSEKLFF.

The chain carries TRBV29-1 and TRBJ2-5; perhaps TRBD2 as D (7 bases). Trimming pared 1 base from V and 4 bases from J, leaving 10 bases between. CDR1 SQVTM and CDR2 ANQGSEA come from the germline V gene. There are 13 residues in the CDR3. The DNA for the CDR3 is TGCAGCGTTGAAGTTGGGGGGGCAGAGACCCAGTACTTC. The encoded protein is CSVEVGGAETQYF. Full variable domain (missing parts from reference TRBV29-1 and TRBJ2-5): SAVISQKPSRDICQRGTSLTIQCQVDSQVTMMFWYRQQPGQSLTLIATANQGSEATYESGFVIDKFPISRPNLTFSTLTVSNMSPEDSSIYLCSVEVGGAETQYFGPGTRLLVL.

This CDR3 reads CASSLALGKVSGELFF. Written as DNA, the CDR3 is TGTGCCAGCAGCTTAGCGCTCGGGAAAGTATCAGGGGAGCTGTTTTTT. This chain connects TRBV7-8 to TRBJ2-2, with D maybe TRBD2 (5 bases). The V and J ends lost 0 bases and 8 bases respectively, with 16 bases between them. CDR3 length equals 16 residues. CDR1 is SGHVS and CDR2 is FQNEAQ in the germline V gene.

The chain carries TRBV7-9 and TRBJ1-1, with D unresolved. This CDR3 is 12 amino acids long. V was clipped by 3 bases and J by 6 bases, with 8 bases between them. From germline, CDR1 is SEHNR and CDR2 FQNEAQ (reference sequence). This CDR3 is CASSFVRAEAFF. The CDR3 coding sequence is TGTGCCAGCAGCTTCGTACGGGCTGAAGCTTTCTTT.

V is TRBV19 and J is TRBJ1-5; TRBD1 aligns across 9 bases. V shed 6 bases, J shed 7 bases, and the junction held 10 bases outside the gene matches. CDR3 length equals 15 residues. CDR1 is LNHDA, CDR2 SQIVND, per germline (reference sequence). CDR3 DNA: TGTGCCAGTAGCTCCGGGACAGGGCTAGGGCAGCCCCAGCATTTT. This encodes CASSSGTGLGQPQHF.

CDR3 protein: CASSPGLAAHYRPYEQYF. In nucleotides, the CDR3 is TGTGCCAGCAGCCCGGGACTAGCGGCCCACTATAGGCCCTACGAGCAGTACTTC. The chain uses TRBV27 and TRBJ2-7; 11 bases fit TRBD2. The CDR3 consists of 18 residues. Trimming cost V 6 bases and J 2 bases; bases outside gene matches: 15. Germline CDR1 and CDR2: MNHEY and SMNVEV (reference sequence).

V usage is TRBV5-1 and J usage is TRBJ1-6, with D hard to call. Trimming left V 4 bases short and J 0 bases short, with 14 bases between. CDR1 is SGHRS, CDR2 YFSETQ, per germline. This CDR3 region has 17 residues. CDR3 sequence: CASSLRPGSSYNSPLHF. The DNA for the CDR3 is TGCGCCAGCAGCCTGCGACCGGGGAGCTCCTATAATTCACCCCTCCACTTT.

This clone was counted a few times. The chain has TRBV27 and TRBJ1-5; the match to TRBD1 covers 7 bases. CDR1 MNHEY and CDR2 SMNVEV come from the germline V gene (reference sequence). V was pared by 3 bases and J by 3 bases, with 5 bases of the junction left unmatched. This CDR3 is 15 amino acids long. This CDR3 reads CASSFGGGFNQPQHF. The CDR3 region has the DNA TGTGCCAGCAGTTTTGGAGGGGGCTTCAATCAGCCCCAGCATTTT.

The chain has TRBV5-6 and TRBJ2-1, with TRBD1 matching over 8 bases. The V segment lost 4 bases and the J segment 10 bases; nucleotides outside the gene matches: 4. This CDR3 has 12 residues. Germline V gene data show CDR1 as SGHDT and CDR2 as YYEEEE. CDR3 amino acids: CASSPGTGEQFF. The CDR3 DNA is TGTGCCAGCAGCCCAGGGACAGGAGAGCAGTTCTTC. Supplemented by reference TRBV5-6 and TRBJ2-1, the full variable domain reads DAGVTQSPTHLIKTRGQQVTLRCSPKSGHDTVSWYQQALGQGPQFIFQYYEEEERQRGNFPDRFSGHQFPNYSSELNVNALLLGDSALYLCASSPGTGEQFFGPGTRLTVL.

In DNA, the CDR3 is TGTGCCAGCAGCTTATCAGGGGGGACTGAAGCTTTCTTT. Translating gives CASSLSGGTEAFF. The V and J genes are TRBV5-5 and TRBJ1-1, with 7 positions matching TRBD1. Trimming took 2 bases from V and 5 from J; bases not matched to a gene: 3. Germline CDR1 SGHKS, CDR2 YYEKEE (reference sequence). The CDR3 covers 13 residues.